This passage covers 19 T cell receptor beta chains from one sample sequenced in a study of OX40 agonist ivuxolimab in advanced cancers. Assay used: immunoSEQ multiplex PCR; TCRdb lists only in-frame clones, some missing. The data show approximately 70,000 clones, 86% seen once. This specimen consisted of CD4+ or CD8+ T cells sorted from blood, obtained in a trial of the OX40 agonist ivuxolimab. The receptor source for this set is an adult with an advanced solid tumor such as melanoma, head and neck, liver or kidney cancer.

CDR3 amino acids: CASSSLQNSPLHF. The CDR3 DNA is TGTGCCAGCAGCTCACTACAGAATTCACCCCTCCACTTT. The chain combines TRBV7-2 with TRBJ1-6; no reliable D call. Germline V gene data show CDR1 as SGHTA and CDR2 as FQGNSA. V was pared by 4 bases and J by 7 bases, with 8 bases between. The CDR3 consists of 13 residues.

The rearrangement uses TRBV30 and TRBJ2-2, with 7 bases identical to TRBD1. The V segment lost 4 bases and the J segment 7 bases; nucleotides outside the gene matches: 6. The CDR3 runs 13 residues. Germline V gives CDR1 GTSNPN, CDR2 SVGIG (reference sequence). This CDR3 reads CAWTPGGYGELFF. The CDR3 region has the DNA TGTGCCTGGACCCCAGGGGGTTACGGGGAGCTGTTTTTT.

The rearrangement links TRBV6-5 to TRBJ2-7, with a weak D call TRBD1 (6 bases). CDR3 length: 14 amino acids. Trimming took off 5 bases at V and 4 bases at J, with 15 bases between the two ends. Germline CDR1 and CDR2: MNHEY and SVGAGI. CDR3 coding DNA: TGTGCCAGCAGTCCCGGGACAAAGGTGTACGAGCAGTACTTC. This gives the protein CASSPGTKVYEQYF.

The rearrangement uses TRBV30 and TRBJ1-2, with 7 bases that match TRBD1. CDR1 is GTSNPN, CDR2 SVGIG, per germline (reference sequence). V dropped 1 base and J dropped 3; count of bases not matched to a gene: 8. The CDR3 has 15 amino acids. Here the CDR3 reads CAWSGGRGRDYGYTF. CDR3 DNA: TGTGCCTGGAGTGGAGGGAGGGGGCGAGACTATGGCTACACCTTC.

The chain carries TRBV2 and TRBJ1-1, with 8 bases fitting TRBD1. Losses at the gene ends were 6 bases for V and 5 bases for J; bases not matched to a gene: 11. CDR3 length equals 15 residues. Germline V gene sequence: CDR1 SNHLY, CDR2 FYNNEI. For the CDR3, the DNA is TGTGCCAGCAGAGCATTAGGACAGGGTGGAACTGAAGCTTTCTTT. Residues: CASRALGQGGTEAFF.

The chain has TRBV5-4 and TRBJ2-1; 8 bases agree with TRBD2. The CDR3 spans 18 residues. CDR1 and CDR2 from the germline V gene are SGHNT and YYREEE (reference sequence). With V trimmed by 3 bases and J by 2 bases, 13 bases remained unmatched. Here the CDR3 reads CASSSGGPSGATYNEQFF. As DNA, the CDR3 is TGTGCCAGCAGCTCGGGGGGGCCTAGCGGAGCCACCTACAATGAGCAGTTCTTC.

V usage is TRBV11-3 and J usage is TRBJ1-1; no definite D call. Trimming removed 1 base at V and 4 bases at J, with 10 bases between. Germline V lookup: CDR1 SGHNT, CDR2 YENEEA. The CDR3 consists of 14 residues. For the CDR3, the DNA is TGTGCCAGCAGCTTAGGGACGGAGGCCACTGAAGCTTTCTTT. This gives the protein CASSLGTEATEAFF.

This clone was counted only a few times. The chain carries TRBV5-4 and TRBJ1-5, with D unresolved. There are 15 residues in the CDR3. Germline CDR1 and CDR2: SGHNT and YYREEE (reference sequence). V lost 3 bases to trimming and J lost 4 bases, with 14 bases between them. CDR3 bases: TGTGCCAGCAGCTCGGATGGGTCTTTTAATCAGCCCCAGCATTTT. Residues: CASSSDGSFNQPQHF.

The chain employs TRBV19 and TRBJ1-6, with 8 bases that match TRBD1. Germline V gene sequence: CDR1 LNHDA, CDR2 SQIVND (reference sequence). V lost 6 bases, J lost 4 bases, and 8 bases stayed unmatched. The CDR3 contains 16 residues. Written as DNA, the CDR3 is TGTGCCAGTAGCGAACAGGGGGTTCTGTATAATTCACCCCTCCACTTT. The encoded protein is CASSEQGVLYNSPLHF.

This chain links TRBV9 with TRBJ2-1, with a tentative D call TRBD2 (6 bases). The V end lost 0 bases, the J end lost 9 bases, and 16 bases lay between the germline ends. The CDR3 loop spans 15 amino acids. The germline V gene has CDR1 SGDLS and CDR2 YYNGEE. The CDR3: CASSVEGSGLGEQFF. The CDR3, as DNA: TGTGCCAGCAGCGTAGAGGGTAGCGGTCTCGGTGAGCAGTTCTTC. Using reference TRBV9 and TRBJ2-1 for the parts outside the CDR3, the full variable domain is DSGVTQTPKHLITATGQRVTLRCSPRSGDLSVYWYQQSLDQGLQFLIQYYNGEERAKGNILERFSAQQFPDLHSELNLSSLELGDSALYFCASSVEGSGLGEQFFGPGTRLTVL.

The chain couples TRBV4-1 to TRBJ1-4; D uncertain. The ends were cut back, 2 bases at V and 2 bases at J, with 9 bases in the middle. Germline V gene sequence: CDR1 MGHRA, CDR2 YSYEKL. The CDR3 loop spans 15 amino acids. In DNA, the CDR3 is TGCGCCAGCAGCCAATTCCACGGGACTAATGAAAAACTGTTTTTT. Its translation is CASSQFHGTNEKLFF.

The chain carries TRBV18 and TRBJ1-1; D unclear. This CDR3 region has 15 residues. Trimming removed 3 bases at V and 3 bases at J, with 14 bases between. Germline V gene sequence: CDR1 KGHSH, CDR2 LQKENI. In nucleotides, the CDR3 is TGTGCCAGCTCACCTTCGAGAGGCATGGACACTGAAGCTTTCTTT. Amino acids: CASSPSRGMDTEAFF.

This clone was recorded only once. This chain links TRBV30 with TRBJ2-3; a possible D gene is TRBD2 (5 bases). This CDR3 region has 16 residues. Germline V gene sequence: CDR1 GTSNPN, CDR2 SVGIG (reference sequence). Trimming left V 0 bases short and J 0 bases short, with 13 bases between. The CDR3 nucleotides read TGTGCCTGGAGTGTTTTAAGCGGAACTAGCACAGATACGCAGTATTTT. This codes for CAWSVLSGTSTDTQYF.

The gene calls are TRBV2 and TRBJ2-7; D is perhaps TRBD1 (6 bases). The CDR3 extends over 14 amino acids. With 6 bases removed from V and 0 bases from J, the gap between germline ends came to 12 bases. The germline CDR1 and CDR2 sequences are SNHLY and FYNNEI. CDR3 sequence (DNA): TGTGCCAGCAGGCCCCGGGACAACTCCTACGAGCAGTACTTC. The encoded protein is CASRPRDNSYEQYF.

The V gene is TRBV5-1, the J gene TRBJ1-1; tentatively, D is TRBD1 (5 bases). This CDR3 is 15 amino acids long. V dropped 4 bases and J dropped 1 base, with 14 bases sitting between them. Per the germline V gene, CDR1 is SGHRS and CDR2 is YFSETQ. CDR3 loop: CASSPSPGANTEAFF. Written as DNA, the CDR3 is TGCGCCAGCAGCCCCAGTCCCGGGGCGAACACTGAAGCTTTCTTT.

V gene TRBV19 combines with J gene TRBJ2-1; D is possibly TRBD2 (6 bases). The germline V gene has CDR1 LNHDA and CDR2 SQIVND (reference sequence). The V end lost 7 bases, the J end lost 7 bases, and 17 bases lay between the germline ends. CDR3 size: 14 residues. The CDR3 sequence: CASISGRSSNEQFF. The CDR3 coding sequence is TGTGCCAGTATTAGCGGACGGAGTTCGAATGAGCAGTTCTTC.

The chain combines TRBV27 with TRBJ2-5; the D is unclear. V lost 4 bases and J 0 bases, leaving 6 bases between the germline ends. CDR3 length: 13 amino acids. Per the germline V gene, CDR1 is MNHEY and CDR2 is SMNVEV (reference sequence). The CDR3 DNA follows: TGTGCCAGCAGTTATACTCACCAAGAGACCCAGTACTTC. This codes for CASSYTHQETQYF.

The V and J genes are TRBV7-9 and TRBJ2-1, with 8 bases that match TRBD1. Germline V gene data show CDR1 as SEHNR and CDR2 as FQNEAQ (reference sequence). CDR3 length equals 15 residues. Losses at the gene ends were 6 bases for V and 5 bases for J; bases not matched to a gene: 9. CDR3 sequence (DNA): TGTGCCAGCAGTTCCCCCGCGGGACAGGACAATGAGCAGTTCTTC. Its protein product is CASSSPAGQDNEQFF.

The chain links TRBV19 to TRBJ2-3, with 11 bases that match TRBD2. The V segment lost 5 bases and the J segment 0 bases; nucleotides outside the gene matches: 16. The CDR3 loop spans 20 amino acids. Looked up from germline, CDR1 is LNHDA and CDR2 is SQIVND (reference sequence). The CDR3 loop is CASSAIAGGLESLSTDTQYF. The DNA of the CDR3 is TGTGCCAGTAGTGCGATAGCGGGAGGGCTGGAGTCCCTTAGCACAGATACGCAGTATTTT.